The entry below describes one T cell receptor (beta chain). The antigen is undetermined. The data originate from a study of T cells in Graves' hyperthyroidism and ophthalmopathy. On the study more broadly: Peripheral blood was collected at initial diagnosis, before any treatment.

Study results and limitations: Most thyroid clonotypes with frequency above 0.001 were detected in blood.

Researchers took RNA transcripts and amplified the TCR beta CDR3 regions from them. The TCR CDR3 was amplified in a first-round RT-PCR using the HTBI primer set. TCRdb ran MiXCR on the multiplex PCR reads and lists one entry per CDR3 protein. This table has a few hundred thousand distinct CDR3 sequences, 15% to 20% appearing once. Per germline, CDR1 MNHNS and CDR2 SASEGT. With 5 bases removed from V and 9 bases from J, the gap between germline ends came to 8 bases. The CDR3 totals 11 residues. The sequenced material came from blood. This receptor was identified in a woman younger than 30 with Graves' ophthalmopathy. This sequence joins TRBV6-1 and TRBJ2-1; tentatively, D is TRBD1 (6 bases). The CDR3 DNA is TGTGCCAGCAGTACAGGGTCTGAGCAGTTCTTC. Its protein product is CASSTGSEQFF.